This is a list of T cell receptor beta chains from one sample in a study of OX40 agonist ivuxolimab in advanced cancers. Method: immunoSEQ multiplex PCR; TCRdb's copy keeps in-frame clones and lacks some. In the table there are tens of thousands of clones, around 82% of which are singletons. The sequencing used CD4+ or CD8+ T cells sorted from blood, collected in a trial of the OX40 agonist ivuxolimab. Source of these receptors: an adult with an advanced solid tumor such as melanoma, head and neck, liver or kidney cancer. Both conserved end residues are part of each CDR3. The D gene is left open where the match is weak. Size tells how often a clone was seen (once, few, many) or the class of an expanded clone, and some rows leave it out.

TRBJ2-3 - TRBV6-4 - TGTGCCAGCAGTGACTCGGATAGCACAGATACGCAGTATTTT CASSDSDSTDTQYF
TRBJ2-1 - TRBV7-3 TRBD2 TGTGCCAGCAGCTTAAGACTAGCGGGAGGCGGTGAGCAGTTCTTC CASSLRLAGGGEQFF
TRBJ1-2 - TRBV5-1 TRBD1 TGCGCCAGCAGCTTGGTGGACAGGGGATATGGCTACACCTTC CASSLVDRGYGYTF
TRBJ2-7 - TRBV2 - TGTGCCAGCAGAAGGACTACCGCGAGCTCCTACGAGCAGTACTTC CASRRTTASSYEQYF
TRBJ2-4 - TRBV13 TRBD2 TGTGCCAGCAGCCCGGGGGGGCTAGCCAAAAACATTCAGTACTTC CASSPGGLAKNIQYF
TRBJ2-1 - TRBV6-4 TRBD2 TGTGCCAGCAGTGACTCGGCTAGCGGGTACAATGAGCAGTTCTTC CASSDSASGYNEQFF
TRBJ1-2 - TRBV13 - TGTGCCAGCAGCTTATCGGGGACGGGGTACGAGGATGGCTACACCTTC CASSLSGTGYEDGYTF
TRBJ2-3 - TRBV25-1 - TGTGCCAGCAGTGAGGGTGGGACGCAGTATTTT CASSEGGTQYF
TRBJ2-7 - TRBV5-1 - TGCGCCAGCAGCTTGGCTCCTGGTGGGGGTCAGCTGCCGTACGAGCAGTACTTC CASSLAPGGGQLPYEQYF
TRBJ1-1 few TRBV7-9 - TGTGCCAGCACCAGACACGGGAACACTGAAGCTTTCTTT CASTRHGNTEAFF
TRBJ2-1 - TRBV11-3 TRBD2 TGTGCCAGCAGTCACCTCAGCGGGAGGGATGAGCAGTTCTTC CASSHLSGRDEQFF
TRBJ1-2 few TRBV6-6 - TGTGCTTCCAGGGAGCTCTATGGCTACACCTTC CASRELYGYTF
TRBJ2-5 - TRBV15 TRBD2 TGTGCCACCAGCAGAGATTCCTGGACTAGCGGGAGTGGAGAGACCCAGTACTTC CATSRDSWTSGSGETQYF
TRBJ2-7 - TRBV28 - TGTGCCAGCAGTTTGACTAGTGGCTACGAGCAGTACTTC CASSLTSGYEQYF
TRBJ1-3 - TRBV7-9 - TGTGCCAGCGCGGTGGTGGGCTCTGGAAACACCATATATTTT CASAVVGSGNTIYF
TRBJ2-2 - TRBV7-3 - TGTGCCAGCAGCAGACTTCCCCCGAACACCGGGGAGCTGTTTTTT CASSRLPPNTGELFF